What follows are 12 T cell receptor beta chains derived from one specimen sequenced in a study of T cell responses to AZD1222 COVID-19 vaccine. Only in-frame clones appear in the TCRdb table, and some are missing; sequencing was by immunoSEQ multiplex PCR. The table shows about 160,000 clones, with around nine tenths occurring only once. Sequenced material: peripheral blood, taken on day 0 of AZD1222 vaccination. Every receptor here comes from an adult in good health.

The chain combines TRBV29-1 with TRBJ2-1; 8 nucleotides line up with TRBD1. CDR3 size: 13 residues. Per the germline V gene, CDR1 is SQVTM and CDR2 is ANQGSEA. With V trimmed by 7 bases and J by 11 bases, 13 bases remained unmatched. CDR3 in DNA: TGCAGCGAGCACAATCCGGGACAGGAGAAGCAGTTCTTC. It specifies CSEHNPGQEKQFF.

This clone has just a few counts. This sample includes further DNA sequences coding for the same CDR3. This sequence joins TRBV28 and TRBJ1-5; the match to TRBD1 covers 10 bases. Looked up from germline, CDR1 is MDHEN and CDR2 is SYDVKM. This CDR3 region has 16 residues. Germline trimming cut 6 bases from V and 1 base from J; bases unmatched to any gene: 6. The CDR3 reads CASSPPGQGSNQPQHF. The CDR3 nucleotides read TGTGCCAGCAGCCCCCCGGGACAGGGGAGCAATCAGCCCCAGCATTTT.

This chain connects TRBV6-1 to TRBJ2-7; 8 bases line up with TRBD2. There are 12 residues in the CDR3. Trimming took 7 bases from V and 5 from J; bases not matched to a gene: 4. Germline loops: CDR1 MNHNS, CDR2 SASEGT. CDR3 residues: CASNGGADEQYF. The CDR3 bases are TGTGCCAGCAACGGGGGGGCGGACGAGCAGTACTTC.

The chain recombines TRBV27 with TRBJ1-5; 7 bases line up with TRBD1. The CDR3 is 13 amino acids. Germline V lookup: CDR1 MNHEY, CDR2 SMNVEV (reference sequence). Trimming removed 3 bases from V and 7 bases from J; junction bases left unmatched: 3. The CDR3 protein is CASSFEGAQPQHF. DNA of the CDR3: TGTGCCAGCAGTTTTGAGGGGGCCCAGCCCCAGCATTTT.

V gene TRBV28 combines with J gene TRBJ1-3; D call uncertain. V was pared by 4 bases and J by 0 bases, with 4 bases between. The CDR3 totals 13 residues. Germline CDR1 reads MDHEN; CDR2 reads SYDVKM. The CDR3 DNA follows: TGTGCCAGCAGTTGGGACTCTGGAAACACCATATATTTT. This sequence encodes CASSWDSGNTIYF.

The CDR3 loop reads CASSQALRTLNTEAFF. The CDR3 region has the DNA TGTGCCAGCAGCCAAGCCCTCCGGACTTTGAACACTGAAGCTTTCTTT. The chain couples TRBV4-2 to TRBJ1-1; D gene ambiguous. Germline V gene sequence: CDR1 LGHNA, CDR2 YNFKEQ. This CDR3 spans 16 amino acids. V was clipped by 1 base and J by 0 bases, with 12 bases between them.

This chain links TRBV24-1 with TRBJ1-2; D perhaps matches TRBD1 (6 bases). The V gene's germline CDR1 is KGHDR and CDR2 SFDVKD. This CDR3 is built from 15 residues. The V gene lost 2 bases and the J gene lost 5 bases, with 14 bases spanning the gap. The CDR3 nucleotides are TGTGCCACCAGTGATTGGGACAAGGGGAAGTATGGCTACACCTTC. This sequence encodes CATSDWDKGKYGYTF.

V usage is TRBV14 and J usage is TRBJ2-1, with D possibly called TRBD1 or TRBD2 (5 bases each). The germline V and J ends were trimmed by 3 bases and 12 bases, with 9 bases remaining between them. CDR1 and CDR2 (germline): SGHDN, FVKESK. The CDR3 consists of 11 residues. The CDR3 is CASSHGDGQFF. CDR3 nucleotides: TGTGCCAGCAGCCATGGGGACGGGCAGTTCTTC.

The CDR3 DNA is TGTGCCTGGAGGACGACAGGGGGCGCGAGTACTGAAGCTTTCTTT. Its protein is CAWRTTGGASTEAFF. This sequence joins TRBV30 and TRBJ1-1, with 10 bases aligning to TRBD1. With V trimmed by 3 bases and J by 5 bases, 9 bases remained unmatched. Germline loops: CDR1 GTSNPN, CDR2 SVGIG (reference sequence). The CDR3 covers 15 residues.

This sequence joins TRBV6-5 and TRBJ2-3, with D possibly matching TRBD1 (6 bases). The germline gives CDR1 MNHEY, CDR2 SVGAGI. CDR3 length equals 13 residues. Trimming stripped 2 bases from V and 7 bases from J, with 10 bases between. The CDR3 region has the DNA TGTGCCAGCAGTTACAACAGGGAGAATACGCAGTATTTT. Translating gives CASSYNRENTQYF.

The chain carries TRBV19 and TRBJ2-1; 9 nucleotides match TRBD2. After removal of 5 bases from V and 6 bases from J, the junction contained 11 bases not matched to a gene. The CDR3 is made up of 16 amino acids. Per the germline V gene, CDR1 is LNHDA and CDR2 is SQIVND (reference sequence). This CDR3 is CASSPQRTSVGNEQFF. The DNA for the CDR3 is TGTGCCAGTAGTCCTCAACGGACTAGCGTCGGCAATGAGCAGTTCTTC.

The J gene is TRBJ1-1, the V gene TRBV3-1 (or the pseudogene TRBV3-2), with unresolved D. The germline gives CDR1 LGHDT, CDR2 YNNKEL (reference sequence). This CDR3 contains 14 residues. V was trimmed by 3 bases and J by 1 base, leaving 9 bases between them. In DNA, the CDR3 is TGTGCCAGCAGCCATGGACTGAAGAACACTGAAGCTTTCTTT. Translating it yields CASSHGLKNTEAFF.